This TCR beta chain stems from a study of shared clonotypes between healthy human individuals. Data came from immunoSEQ multiplex PCR; TCRdb stores just in-frame clones and leaves some out. This table holds around 2.3 million clones, approximately 95% found once. The V gene lost 3 bases and the J gene lost 4 bases, with 15 bases spanning the gap. Germline V gives CDR1 SQVTM, CDR2 ANQGSEA. This CDR3 has 14 amino acids. Donors had no recently reported acute infections or vaccinations and were HIV-negative. Sequenced sample: naive CD4+ T cells sorted from blood. Stated subset: CD45RA+ positively selected. This chain connects TRBV29-1 to TRBJ1-2; unclear D gene. The source is a man between 18 and 29 years old in good health. The DNA for the CDR3 is TGCAGCGTTGATCCCGGCGTCAGCCCCTATGGCTACACCTTC. Protein product: CSVDPGVSPYGYTF.